This T cell receptor (beta chain) was captured by sequencing in a study of T-cell reconstitution after alpha-beta-depleted transplantation in children. Preparation of the TCRbeta library involved a method that used unique molecular identifiers. TCRdb itself ran the PCR reads through MiXCR, one entry per CDR3 protein. Among around 580,000 distinct CDR3 sequences, roughly 23% were seen once, and the ten largest hold 14%. Trimming shortened V by 0 bases and J by 4 bases, and 13 bases separated the two germline ends. This CDR3 has 17 amino acids. Germline-derived CDR1 and CDR2 are MNHEY and SVGEGT. The chain couples TRBV6-2 or TRBV6-3 to TRBJ2-6, with D possibly matching TRBD1 (6 bases). The sample in question was PBMCs, mostly from graft donor cells, obtained 360 days after TCRalphabeta/CD19-depleted stem cell transplant. The sequence was obtained from a boy in the first two years of life who had a stem cell transplant for acute myeloid leukemia, so the T cells may come from the graft donor. CDR3 DNA: TGTGCCAGCAGTTACTCTCAAGGGGGTAGCGGGGCCAACGTCCTGACTTTC. This translates into CASSYSQGGSGANVLTF.